The present TCR beta chain was sequenced within a study of radiotherapy plus CTLA-4 blockade in lung cancer. Looking at the study overall: Roughly 17% of enrolled patients responded objectively, and 31% had disease control.

The CDR3 length is 16 residues. Trimming took 6 bases from V and 0 from J, leaving 15 bases between them. CDR1 and CDR2 from the germline V gene are SEHNR and FQNEAQ (reference sequence). People whose metastatic non-small-cell lung cancer was chemo-refractory got focal radiation along with CTLA-4 blockade by ipilimumab. Study-level points and caveats: After treatment with radiotherapy plus ipilimumab, TCR clones that came from the tumor expanded in blood.

This clone turned up a few times. Its antigen is undetermined. Using immunoSEQ multiplex PCR, the repertoire was profiled, and TCRdb retains in-frame clones only, with some absent. This sample has roughly 80,000 clones; 78% occur once, and the top ten carry 3.5% to 4.5%. The specimen comprised peripheral blood, sampled from a patient treated with radiotherapy plus ipilimumab. The receptor comes from a human donor with non-small cell lung cancer who had a partial response to radiotherapy plus ipilimumab. Some clones in this sample may be carry-over from other donors' samples. The genes are TRBV7-9 and TRBJ1-5; no clear D. For the CDR3, the DNA is TGTGCCAGCAGGTCTCCCCGGGTCCTTAGCAATCAGCCCCAGCATTTT. This gives the protein CASRSPRVLSNQPQHF.